This entry is about one TCR beta chain. The CDR3 is 14 residues long. Germline lookup yields CDR1 MDHEN and CDR2 SYDVKM. Between the trimmed V and J ends, which lost 3 bases and 0 bases, there was a span of 8 bases. This entry comes from a study of technical replicates of blood from several donors. Sequenced by immunoSEQ multiplex PCR; TCRdb stores in-frame clones only, minus some. The data hold under 20,000 clones, with approximately 80% observed a single time. The receptor's source is a human donor in good health. The rearrangement joins TRBV28 to TRBJ1-1; D is unresolved. The specimen was PBMCs. Here the CDR3 reads CASSLLGVNTEAFF. The CDR3 bases are TGTGCCAGCAGTTTGTTGGGCGTGAACACTGAAGCTTTCTTT.